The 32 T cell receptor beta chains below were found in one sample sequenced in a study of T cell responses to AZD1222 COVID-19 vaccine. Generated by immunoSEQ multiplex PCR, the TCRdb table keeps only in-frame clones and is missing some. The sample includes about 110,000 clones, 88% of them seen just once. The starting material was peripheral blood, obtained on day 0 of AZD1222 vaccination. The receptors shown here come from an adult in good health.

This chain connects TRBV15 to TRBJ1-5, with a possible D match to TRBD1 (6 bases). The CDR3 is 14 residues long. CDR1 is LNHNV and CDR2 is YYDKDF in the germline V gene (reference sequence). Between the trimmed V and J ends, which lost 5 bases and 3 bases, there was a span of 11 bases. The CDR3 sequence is CATSGGGNNQPQHF. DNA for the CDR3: TGTGCCACCAGCGGAGGGGGGAACAATCAGCCCCAGCATTTT.

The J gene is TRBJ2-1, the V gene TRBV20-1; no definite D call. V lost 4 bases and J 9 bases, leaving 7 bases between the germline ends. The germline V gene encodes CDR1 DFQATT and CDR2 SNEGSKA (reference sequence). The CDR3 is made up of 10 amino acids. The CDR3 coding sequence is TGCAGTGCTACCTCGGGTGAGCAGTTCTTC. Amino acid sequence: CSATSGEQFF.

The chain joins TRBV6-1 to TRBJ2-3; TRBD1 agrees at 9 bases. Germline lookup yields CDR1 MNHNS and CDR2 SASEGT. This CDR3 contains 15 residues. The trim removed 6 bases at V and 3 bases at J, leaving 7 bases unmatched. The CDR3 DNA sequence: TGTGCCAGCAGAACGGGGGACAGGGCTACAGATACGCAGTATTTT. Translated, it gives CASRTGDRATDTQYF.

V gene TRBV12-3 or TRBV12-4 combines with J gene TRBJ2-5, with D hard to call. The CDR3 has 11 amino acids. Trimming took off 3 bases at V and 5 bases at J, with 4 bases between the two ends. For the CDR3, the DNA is TGTGCCAGCAGTTTGATGGAGACCCAGTACTTC. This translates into CASSLMETQYF.

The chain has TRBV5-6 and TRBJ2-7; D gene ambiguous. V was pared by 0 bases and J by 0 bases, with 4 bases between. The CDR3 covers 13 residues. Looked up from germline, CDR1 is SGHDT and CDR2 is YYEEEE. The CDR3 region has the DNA TGTGCCAGCAGCTTGGCCCACTCCTACGAGCAGTACTTC. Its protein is CASSLAHSYEQYF.

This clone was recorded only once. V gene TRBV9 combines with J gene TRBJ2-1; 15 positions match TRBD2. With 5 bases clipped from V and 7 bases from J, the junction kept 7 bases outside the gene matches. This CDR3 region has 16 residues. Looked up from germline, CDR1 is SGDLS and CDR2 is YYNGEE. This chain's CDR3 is CASRKGLAGGGNEQFF. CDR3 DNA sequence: TGTGCCAGCAGAAAGGGACTAGCGGGAGGTGGGAATGAGCAGTTCTTC.

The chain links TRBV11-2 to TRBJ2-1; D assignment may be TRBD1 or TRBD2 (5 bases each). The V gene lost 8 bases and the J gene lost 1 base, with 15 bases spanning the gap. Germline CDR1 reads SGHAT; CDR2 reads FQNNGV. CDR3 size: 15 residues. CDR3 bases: TGTGCCAGCCGAAGAGGGGTCATTTCCTACAATGAGCAGTTCTTC. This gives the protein CASRRGVISYNEQFF. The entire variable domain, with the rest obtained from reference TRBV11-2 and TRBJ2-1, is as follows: EAGVAQSPRYKIIEKRQSVAFWCNPISGHATLYWYQQILGQGPKLLIQFQNNGVVDDSQLPKDRFSAERLKGVDSTLKIQPAKLEDSAVYLCASRRGVISYNEQFFGPGTRLTVL.

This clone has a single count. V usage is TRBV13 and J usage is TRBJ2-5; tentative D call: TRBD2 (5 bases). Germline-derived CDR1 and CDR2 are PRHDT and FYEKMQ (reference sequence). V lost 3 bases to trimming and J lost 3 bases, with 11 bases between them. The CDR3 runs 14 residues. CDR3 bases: TGTGCCAGCAGCTTCCGGGGTCCGAAAGAGACCCAGTACTTC. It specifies CASSFRGPKETQYF.

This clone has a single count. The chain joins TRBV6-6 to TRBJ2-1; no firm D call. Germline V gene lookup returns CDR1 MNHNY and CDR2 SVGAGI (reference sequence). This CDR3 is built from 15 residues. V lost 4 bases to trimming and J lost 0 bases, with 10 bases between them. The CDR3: CASSSHRTSYNEQFF. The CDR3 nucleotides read TGTGCCAGCAGTTCCCACCGGACCTCCTACAATGAGCAGTTCTTC.

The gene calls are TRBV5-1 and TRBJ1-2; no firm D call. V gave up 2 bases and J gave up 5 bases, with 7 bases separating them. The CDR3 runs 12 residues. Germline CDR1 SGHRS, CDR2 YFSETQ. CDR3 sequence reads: CASSLEGYGYTF. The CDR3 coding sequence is TGCGCCAGCAGCTTAGAAGGTTATGGCTACACCTTC.

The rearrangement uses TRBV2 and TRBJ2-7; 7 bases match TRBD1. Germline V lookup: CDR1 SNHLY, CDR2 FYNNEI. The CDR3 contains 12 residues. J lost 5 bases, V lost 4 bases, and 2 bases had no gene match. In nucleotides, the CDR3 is TGTGCCAGCAGTGGACAGGGCCACGAGCAGTACTTC. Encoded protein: CASSGQGHEQYF. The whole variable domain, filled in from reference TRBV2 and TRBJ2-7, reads EPEVTQTPSHQVTQMGQEVILRCVPISNHLYFYWYRQILGQKVEFLVSFYNNEISEKSEIFDDQFSVERPDGSNFTLKIRSTKLEDSAMYFCASSGQGHEQYFGPGTRLTVT.

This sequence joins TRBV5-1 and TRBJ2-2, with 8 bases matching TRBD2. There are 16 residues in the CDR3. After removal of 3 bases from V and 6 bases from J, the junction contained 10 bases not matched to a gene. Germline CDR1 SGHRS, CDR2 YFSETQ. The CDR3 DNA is TGCGCCAGCAGCTCTCAAGCGGGAGAGAGCCCCGGGGAGCTGTTTTTT. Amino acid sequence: CASSSQAGESPGELFF.

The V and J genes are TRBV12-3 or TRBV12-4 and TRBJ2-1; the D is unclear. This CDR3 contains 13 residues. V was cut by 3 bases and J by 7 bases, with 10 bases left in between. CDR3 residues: CASSFVDRNEQFF. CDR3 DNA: TGTGCCAGCAGTTTTGTAGACCGGAATGAGCAGTTCTTC.

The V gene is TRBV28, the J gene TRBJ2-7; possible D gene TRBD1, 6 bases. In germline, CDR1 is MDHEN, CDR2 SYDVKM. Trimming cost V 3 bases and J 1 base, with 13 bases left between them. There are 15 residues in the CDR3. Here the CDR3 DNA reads TGTGCCAGCAGTTTTAACCCGGACAGATCCTACGAGCAGTACTTC. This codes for CASSFNPDRSYEQYF.

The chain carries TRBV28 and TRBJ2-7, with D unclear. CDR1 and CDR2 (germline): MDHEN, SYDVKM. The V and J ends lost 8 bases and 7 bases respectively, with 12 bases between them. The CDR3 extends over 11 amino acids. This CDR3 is CASAVGMEQYF. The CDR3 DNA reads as TGTGCCAGCGCGGTGGGTATGGAGCAGTACTTC.

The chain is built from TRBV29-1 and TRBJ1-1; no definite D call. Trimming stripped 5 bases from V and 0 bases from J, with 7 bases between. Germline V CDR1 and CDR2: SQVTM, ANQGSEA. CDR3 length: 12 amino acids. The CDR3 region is CSVRDLNTEAFF. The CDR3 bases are TGCAGCGTTCGAGATTTGAACACTGAAGCTTTCTTT. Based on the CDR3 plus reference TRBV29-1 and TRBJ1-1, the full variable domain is SAVISQKPSRDICQRGTSLTIQCQVDSQVTMMFWYRQQPGQSLTLIATANQGSEATYESGFVIDKFPISRPNLTFSTLTVSNMSPEDSSIYLCSVRDLNTEAFFGQGTRLTVV.

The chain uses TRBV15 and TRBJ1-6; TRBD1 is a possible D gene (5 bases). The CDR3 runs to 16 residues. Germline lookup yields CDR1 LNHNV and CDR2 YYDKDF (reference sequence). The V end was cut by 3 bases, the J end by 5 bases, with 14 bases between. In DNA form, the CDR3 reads TGTGCCACCAGCAGGAATCAGGTGGGGGATAATTCACCCCTCCACTTT. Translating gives CATSRNQVGDNSPLHF.

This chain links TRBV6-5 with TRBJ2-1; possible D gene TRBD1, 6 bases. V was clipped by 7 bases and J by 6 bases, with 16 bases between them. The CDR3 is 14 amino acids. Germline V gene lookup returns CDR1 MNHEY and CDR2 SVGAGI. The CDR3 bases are TGTGCCAGCACTCCTACAGGGCTACCCAATGAGCAGTTCTTC. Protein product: CASTPTGLPNEQFF.

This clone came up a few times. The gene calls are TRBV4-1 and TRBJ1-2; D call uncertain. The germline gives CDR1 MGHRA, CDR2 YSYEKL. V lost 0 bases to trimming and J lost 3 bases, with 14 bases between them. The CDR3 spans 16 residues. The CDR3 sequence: CASSQDRTAEDYGYTF. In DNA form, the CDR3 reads TGCGCCAGCAGCCAAGATAGGACCGCCGAGGACTATGGCTACACCTTC.

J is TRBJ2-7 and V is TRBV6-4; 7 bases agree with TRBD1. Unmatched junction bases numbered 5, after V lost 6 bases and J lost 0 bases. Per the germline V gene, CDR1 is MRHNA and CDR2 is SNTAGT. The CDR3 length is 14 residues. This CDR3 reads CASRPDRSSYEQYF. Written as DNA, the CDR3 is TGTGCCAGCAGACCGGACAGGAGCTCCTACGAGCAGTACTTC.

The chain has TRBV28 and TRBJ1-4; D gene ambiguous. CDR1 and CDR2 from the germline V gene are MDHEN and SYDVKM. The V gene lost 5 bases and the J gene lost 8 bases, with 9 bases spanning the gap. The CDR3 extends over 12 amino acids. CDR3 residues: CASSPVREKLFF. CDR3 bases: TGTGCCAGCAGTCCCGTCAGGGAAAAACTGTTTTTT. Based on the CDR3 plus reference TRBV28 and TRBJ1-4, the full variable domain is DVKVTQSSRYLVKRTGEKVFLECVQDMDHENMFWYRQDPGLGLRLIYFSYDVKMKEKGDIPEGYSVSREKKERFSLILESASTNQTSMYLCASSPVREKLFFGSGTQLSVL.

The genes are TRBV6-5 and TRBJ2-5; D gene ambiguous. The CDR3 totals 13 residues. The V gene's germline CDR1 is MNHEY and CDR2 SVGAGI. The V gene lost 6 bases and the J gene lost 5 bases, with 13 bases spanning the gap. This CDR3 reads CASRDHPRETQYF. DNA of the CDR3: TGTGCCAGCAGGGACCACCCCAGGGAGACCCAGTACTTC.

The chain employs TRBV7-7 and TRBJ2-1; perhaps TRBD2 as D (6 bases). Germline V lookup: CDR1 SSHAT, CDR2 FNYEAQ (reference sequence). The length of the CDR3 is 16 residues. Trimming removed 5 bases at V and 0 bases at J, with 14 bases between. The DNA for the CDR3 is TGTGCCAGCAGCCCCGGAGGGCAGGGCTCCTACAATGAGCAGTTCTTC. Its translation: CASSPGGQGSYNEQFF. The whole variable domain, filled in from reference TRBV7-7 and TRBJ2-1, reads GAGVSQSPRYKVTKRGQDVTLRCDPISSHATLYWYQQALGQGPEFLTYFNYEAQPDKSGLPSDRFSAERPEGSISTLTIQRTEQRDSAMYRCASSPGGQGSYNEQFFGPGTRLTVL.

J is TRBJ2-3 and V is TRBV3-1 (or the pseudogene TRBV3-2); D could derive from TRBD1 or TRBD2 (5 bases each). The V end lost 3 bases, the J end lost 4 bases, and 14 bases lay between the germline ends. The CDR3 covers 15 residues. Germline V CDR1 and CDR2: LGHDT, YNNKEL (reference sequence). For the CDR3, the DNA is TGTGCCAGCAGCCATATAGGGGCGCGGGCAGATACGCAGTATTTT. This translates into CASSHIGARADTQYF.

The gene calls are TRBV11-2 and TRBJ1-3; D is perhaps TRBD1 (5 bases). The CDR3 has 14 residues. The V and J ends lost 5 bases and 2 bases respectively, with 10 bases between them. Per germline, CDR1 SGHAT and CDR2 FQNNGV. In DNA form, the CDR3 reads TGTGCCAGCAGCAGACAGACAGCTGGAAACACCATATATTTT. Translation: CASSRQTAGNTIYF.

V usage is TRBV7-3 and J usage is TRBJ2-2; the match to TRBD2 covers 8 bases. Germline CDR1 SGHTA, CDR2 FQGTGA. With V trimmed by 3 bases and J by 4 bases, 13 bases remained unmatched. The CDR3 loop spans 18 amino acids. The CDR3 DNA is TGTGCCAGCAGCTTTGATCCAGCGGGAGTACGTCGCACCGGGGAGCTGTTTTTT. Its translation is CASSFDPAGVRRTGELFF. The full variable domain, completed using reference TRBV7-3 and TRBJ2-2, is GAGVSQTPSNKVTEKGKYVELRCDPISGHTALYWYRQSLGQGPEFLIYFQGTGAADDSGLPNDRFFAVRPEGSVSTLKIQRTERGDSAVYLCASSFDPAGVRRTGELFFGEGSRLTVL.

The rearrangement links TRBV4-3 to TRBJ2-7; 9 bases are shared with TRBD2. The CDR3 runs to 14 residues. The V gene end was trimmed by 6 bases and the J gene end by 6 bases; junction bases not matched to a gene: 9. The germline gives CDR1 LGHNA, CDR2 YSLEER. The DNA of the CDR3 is TGCGCCAGCAGGGTGGTAGCGGGAGAGGGCGAGCAGTACTTC. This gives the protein CASRVVAGEGEQYF.

CDR3 amino acids: CASSGSWGGRGKYNEQFF. The CDR3 bases are TGTGCCAGCAGTGGCTCTTGGGGCGGGAGGGGAAAATACAATGAGCAGTTCTTC. This rearrangement joins TRBV27 to TRBJ2-1; 9 nucleotides agree with TRBD2. Germline V CDR1 and CDR2: MNHEY, SMNVEV (reference sequence). The CDR3 is 18 residues long. Losses at the gene ends were 5 bases for V and 4 bases for J; bases not matched to a gene: 15.

The DNA for the CDR3 is TGTGCCAGCAGTTTGGGCGGGAGGTACGAGCAGTACTTC. It translates to CASSLGGRYEQYF. V is TRBV28 and J is TRBJ2-7; 8 bases match TRBD2. The J segment lost 4 bases and the V segment lost 3 bases, leaving 2 bases of the junction unmatched. The CDR3 sequence is 13 residues long. The V gene's germline CDR1 is MDHEN and CDR2 SYDVKM. Full variable domain (remainder filled in from reference TRBV28 and TRBJ2-7): DVKVTQSSRYLVKRTGEKVFLECVQDMDHENMFWYRQDPGLGLRLIYFSYDVKMKEKGDIPEGYSVSREKKERFSLILESASTNQTSMYLCASSLGGRYEQYFGPGTRLTVT.

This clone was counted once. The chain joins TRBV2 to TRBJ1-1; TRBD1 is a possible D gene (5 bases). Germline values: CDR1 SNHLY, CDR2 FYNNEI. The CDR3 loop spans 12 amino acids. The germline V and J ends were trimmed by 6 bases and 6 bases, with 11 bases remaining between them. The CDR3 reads CASSPQGPEAFF. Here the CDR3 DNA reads TGTGCCAGCAGCCCTCAGGGCCCTGAAGCTTTCTTT.

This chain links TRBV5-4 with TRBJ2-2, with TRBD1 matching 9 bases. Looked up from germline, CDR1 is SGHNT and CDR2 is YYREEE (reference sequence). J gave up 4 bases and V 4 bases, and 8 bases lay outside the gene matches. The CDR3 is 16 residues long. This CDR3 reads CASSAGDRAGTGELFF. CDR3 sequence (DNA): TGTGCCAGCAGCGCCGGGGACAGGGCGGGCACCGGGGAGCTGTTTTTT.

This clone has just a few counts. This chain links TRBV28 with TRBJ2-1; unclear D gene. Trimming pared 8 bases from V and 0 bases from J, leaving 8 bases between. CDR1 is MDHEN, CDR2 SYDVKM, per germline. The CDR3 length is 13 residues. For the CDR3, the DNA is TGTGCCAGCCGGACGAGCTCCTACAATGAGCAGTTCTTC. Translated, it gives CASRTSSYNEQFF.